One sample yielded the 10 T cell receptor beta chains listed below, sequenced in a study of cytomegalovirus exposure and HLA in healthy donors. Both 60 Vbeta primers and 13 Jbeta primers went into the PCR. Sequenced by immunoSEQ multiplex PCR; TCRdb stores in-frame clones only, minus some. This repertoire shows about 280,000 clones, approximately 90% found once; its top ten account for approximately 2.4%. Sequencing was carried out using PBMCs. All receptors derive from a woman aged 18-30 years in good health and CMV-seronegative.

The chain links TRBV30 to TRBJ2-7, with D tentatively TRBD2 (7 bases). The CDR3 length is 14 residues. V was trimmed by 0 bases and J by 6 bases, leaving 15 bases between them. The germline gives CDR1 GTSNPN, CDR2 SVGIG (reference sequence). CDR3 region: CAWSVGGGLGEQYF. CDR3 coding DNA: TGTGCCTGGAGTGTAGGGGGAGGACTAGGCGAGCAGTACTTC.

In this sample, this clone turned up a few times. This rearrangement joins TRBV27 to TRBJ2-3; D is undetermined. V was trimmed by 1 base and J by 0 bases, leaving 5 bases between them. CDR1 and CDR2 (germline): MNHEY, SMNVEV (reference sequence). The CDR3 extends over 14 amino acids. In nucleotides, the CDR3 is TGTGCCAGCAGTTTATGGGCGAGCACAGATACGCAGTATTTT. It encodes CASSLWASTDTQYF.

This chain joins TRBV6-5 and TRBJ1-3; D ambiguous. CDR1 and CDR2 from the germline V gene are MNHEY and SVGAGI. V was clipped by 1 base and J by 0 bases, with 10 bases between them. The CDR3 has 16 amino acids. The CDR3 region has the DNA TGTGCCAGCAGTTACTTGGCACCCAGCTCTGGAAACACCATATATTTT. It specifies CASSYLAPSSGNTIYF.

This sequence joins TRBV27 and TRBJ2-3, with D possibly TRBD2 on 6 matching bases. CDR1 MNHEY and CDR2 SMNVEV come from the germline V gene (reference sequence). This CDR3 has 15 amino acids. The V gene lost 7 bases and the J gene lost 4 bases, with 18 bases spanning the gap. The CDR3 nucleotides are TGTGCCAGCACCCCGAGGGACTTAGAAGCAGATACGCAGTATTTT. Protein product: CASTPRDLEADTQYF.

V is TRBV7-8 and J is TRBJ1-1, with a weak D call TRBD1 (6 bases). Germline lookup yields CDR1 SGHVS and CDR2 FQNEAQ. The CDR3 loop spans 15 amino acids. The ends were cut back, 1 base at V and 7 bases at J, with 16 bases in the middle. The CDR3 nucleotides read TGTGCCAGCAGCTTAGGAAGGGCAGGGGTGGATGAAGCTTTCTTT. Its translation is CASSLGRAGVDEAFF.

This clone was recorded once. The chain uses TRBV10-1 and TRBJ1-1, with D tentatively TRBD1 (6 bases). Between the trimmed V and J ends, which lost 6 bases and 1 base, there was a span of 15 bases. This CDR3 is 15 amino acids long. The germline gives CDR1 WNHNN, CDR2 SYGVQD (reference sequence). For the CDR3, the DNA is TGCGCCAGCAGCCTGGGGGGGGCCGGGAACACTGAAGCTTTCTTT. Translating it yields CASSLGGAGNTEAFF.

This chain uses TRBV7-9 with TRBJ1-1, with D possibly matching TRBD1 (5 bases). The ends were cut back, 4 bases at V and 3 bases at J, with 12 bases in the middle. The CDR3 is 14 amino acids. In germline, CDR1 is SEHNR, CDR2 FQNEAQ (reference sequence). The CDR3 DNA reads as TGTGCCAGCAGCTCCCTCGGAGGGGACACTGAAGCTTTCTTT. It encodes CASSSLGGDTEAFF.

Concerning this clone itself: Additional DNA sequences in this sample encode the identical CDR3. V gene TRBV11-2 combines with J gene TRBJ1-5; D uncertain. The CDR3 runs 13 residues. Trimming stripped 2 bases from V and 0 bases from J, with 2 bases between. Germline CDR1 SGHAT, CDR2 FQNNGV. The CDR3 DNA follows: TGTGCCAGCAGCTTATATAGCAATCAGCCCCAGCATTTT. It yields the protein CASSLYSNQPQHF. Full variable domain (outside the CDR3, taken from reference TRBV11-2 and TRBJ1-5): EAGVAQSPRYKIIEKRQSVAFWCNPISGHATLYWYQQILGQGPKLLIQFQNNGVVDDSQLPKDRFSAERLKGVDSTLKIQPAKLEDSAVYLCASSLYSNQPQHFGDGTRLSIL.

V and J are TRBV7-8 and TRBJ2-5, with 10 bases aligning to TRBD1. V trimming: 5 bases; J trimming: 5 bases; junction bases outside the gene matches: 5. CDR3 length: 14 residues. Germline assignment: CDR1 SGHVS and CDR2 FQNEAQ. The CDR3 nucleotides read TGTGCCAGCAGCCTGGGACAGGGGTGGGAGACCCAGTACTTC. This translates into CASSLGQGWETQYF.

CDR3 loop: CASSRGTGQETQYF. Written as DNA, the CDR3 is TGTGCCAGCAGCCGGGGGACAGGGCAAGAGACCCAGTACTTC. The chain carries TRBV5-6 and TRBJ2-5; TRBD1 aligns across 9 bases. The trim removed 4 bases at V and 2 bases at J, leaving 3 bases unmatched. This CDR3 has 14 amino acids. CDR1 is SGHDT, CDR2 YYEEEE, per germline.